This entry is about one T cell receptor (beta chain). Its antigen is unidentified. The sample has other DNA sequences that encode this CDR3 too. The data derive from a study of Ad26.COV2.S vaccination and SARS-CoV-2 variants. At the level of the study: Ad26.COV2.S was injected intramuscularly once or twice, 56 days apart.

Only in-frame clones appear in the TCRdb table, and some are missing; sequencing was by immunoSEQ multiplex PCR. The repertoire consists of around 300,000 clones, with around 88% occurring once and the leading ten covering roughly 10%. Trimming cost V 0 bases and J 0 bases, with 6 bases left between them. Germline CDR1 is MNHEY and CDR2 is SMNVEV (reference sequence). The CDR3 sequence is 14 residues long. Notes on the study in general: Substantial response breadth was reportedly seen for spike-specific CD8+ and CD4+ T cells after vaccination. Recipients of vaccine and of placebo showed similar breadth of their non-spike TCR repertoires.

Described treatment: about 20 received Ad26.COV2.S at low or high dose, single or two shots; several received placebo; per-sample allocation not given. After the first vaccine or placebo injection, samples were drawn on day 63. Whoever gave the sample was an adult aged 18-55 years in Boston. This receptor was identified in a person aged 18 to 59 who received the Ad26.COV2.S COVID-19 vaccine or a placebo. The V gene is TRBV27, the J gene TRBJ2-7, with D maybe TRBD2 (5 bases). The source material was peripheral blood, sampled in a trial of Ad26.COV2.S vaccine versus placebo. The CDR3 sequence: CASSLSGVSYEQYF. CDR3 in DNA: TGTGCCAGCAGTTTATCGGGAGTCTCCTACGAGCAGTACTTC.